The rows below give T cell receptor beta chains drawn from one sample of a study of T cell responses to AZD1222 COVID-19 vaccine. The table came from immunoSEQ multiplex PCR; TCRdb's copy has only in-frame clones and leaves some out. The profile covers 130,000 or so clones, with more than 70% appearing a single time and roughly an eighth taken by the ten largest. This material consisted of peripheral blood, taken on day 0 of AZD1222 vaccination. These receptors came from an adult in good health. Each CDR3 is given with its conserved first and last residue. Each record gives: clone size, CDR3 length, D gene, J gene, V gene, CDR3 DNA, CDR3 protein. D genes are given only for firm matches. Expanded clones get a size class; other rows say once, few or many, or leave the size out.

once 19 . TRBJ2-7 TRBV20-1 TGCAGTGCTAGTGGGGCAGGTACCAGATCAGACAGAATATCCTACGAGCAGTACTTC CSASGAGTRSDRISYEQYF
. 15 . TRBJ1-1 TRBV5-6 TGTGCCAGCAGCTTGGTTTCCTCCGTGCACACTGAAGCTTTCTTT CASSLVSSVHTEAFF
. 17 TRBD2 TRBJ2-2 TRBV28 TGTGCCAGCAGTTTGGGGAGCGGGAGGCCGGGCACCGGGGAGCTGTTTTTT CASSLGSGRPGTGELFF
. 13 . TRBJ1-1 TRBV24-1 TGTGCCACCAGTCGGTGGGGGGACACTGAAGCTTTCTTT CATSRWGDTEAFF
. 16 . TRBJ2-2 TRBV27 TGTGCCAGCAGTAAAACAGGGATAGTAGCCCCCGGGGAGCTGTTTTTT CASSKTGIVAPGELFF
. 17 . TRBJ1-4 TRBV13 TGTGCCAGCAGCTTAGGGGGCGGCCACCCAACTAATGAAAAACTGTTTTTT CASSLGGGHPTNEKLFF
. 14 TRBD1 TRBJ1-1 TRBV6-5 TGTGCCACCGGATCGGGACAGGGGAACACTGAAGCTTTCTTT CATGSGQGNTEAFF
. 15 TRBD1 TRBJ2-5 TRBV3-1/TRBV3-2 TGTGCCAGCAGCCAAGATTCAGGGGGTCAAGAGACCCAGTACTTC CASSQDSGGQETQYF
. 14 TRBD1 TRBJ1-4 TRBV30 TGTGCCTGGAGCGCTGGGACAGGGCCTGAAAAACTGTTTTTT CAWSAGTGPEKLFF
. 13 . TRBJ2-3 TRBV7-2 TGTGCCAGCAACGGGGGCCCCACAGATACGCAGTATTTT CASNGGPTDTQYF
. 13 . TRBJ1-1 TRBV7-2 TGTGCCAGCAGCTTCACAGTTGGCACTGAAGCTTTCTTT CASSFTVGTEAFF
. 15 TRBD2 TRBJ2-7 TRBV18 TGTGCCAGCTCAACTACGACTAGCGGGGCGGGGGAGCAGTACTTC CASSTTTSGAGEQYF
. 13 . TRBJ1-3 TRBV7-9 TGTGCCAGCAGCTCCCGCACGGCGGACACCATATATTTT CASSSRTADTIYF
once 15 . TRBJ2-2 TRBV7-9 TGTGCCAGCAGCGATACAACATTGAACACCGGGGAGCTGTTTTTT CASSDTTLNTGELFF
. 15 . TRBJ2-5 TRBV6-5 TGTGCCAGCAGTTACTCTTTGGGTTGGCAAGAGACCCAGTACTTC CASSYSLGWQETQYF
. 15 TRBD1 TRBJ2-1 TRBV24-1 TGTGCCACCAGTGACATAGGACAGGGTAACAATGAGCAGTTCTTC CATSDIGQGNNEQFF
. 15 TRBD1 TRBJ2-7 TRBV19 TGTGCCAGTAGTTCGACAGGGGGTGCCTCCTACGAGCAGTACTTC CASSSTGGASYEQYF
. 14 . TRBJ1-2 TRBV5-1 TGCGCCAGCAGCTTGGACGGGGAGATCGCTGGCTACACCTTC CASSLDGEIAGYTF
. 14 TRBD1 TRBJ1-1 TRBV27 TGTGCCACCTCGGACAGGGGGCCGGAAACTGAAGCTTTCTTT CATSDRGPETEAFF
. 14 TRBD2 TRBJ2-7 TRBV30 TGTGCCTGGAGTCCCGGGACTAGCATTGACGAGCAGTACTTC CAWSPGTSIDEQYF
. 13 . TRBJ1-1 TRBV7-3 TGTGCCAGCGGCCCCGGAGGAAACACTGAAGCTTTCTTT CASGPGGNTEAFF
few 13 . TRBJ1-2 TRBV6-5 TGTGCCAGCAGTTACCAACAGGGTGCCGGCTACACCTTC CASSYQQGAGYTF
. 13 . TRBJ1-4 TRBV29-1 TGCAGCGTTGCCCCGGGAGGTAATGAAAAACTGTTTTTT CSVAPGGNEKLFF
. 15 TRBD2 TRBJ2-5 TRBV7-8 TGTGCCAGCAGCTTAAGCGGGAGTCGAGGAGAGACCCAGTACTTC CASSLSGSRGETQYF
. 16 . TRBJ1-2 TRBV7-9 TGTGCCACCAAATCCCCTCCGGGATTCTTAAACTATGGCTACACCTTC CATKSPPGFLNYGYTF
. 16 . TRBJ1-5 TRBV5-4 TGTGCCAGCAGCCCAGGGACACCGTGGAGCAATCAGCCCCAGCATTTT CASSPGTPWSNQPQHF
once 14 . TRBJ1-1 TRBV10-1 TGCGCCAGCAGTGAGCGTAGTGGGAACACTGAAGCTTTCTTT CASSERSGNTEAFF
. 16 TRBD2 TRBJ2-1 TRBV7-2 TGTGCCAGCAGCATCGGGACTAGCGGGCCGCTGAGGAAACAGTTCTTC CASSIGTSGPLRKQFF
. 15 . TRBJ1-3 TRBV7-9 TGTGCCAGCAGCGACAGGCCTAACTCTGGAAACACCATATATTTT CASSDRPNSGNTIYF
. 15 TRBD2 TRBJ2-1 TRBV5-1 TGCGCCAGCAGCTTTCTAGCGGGAGGGGACGGTGAGCAGTTCTTC CASSFLAGGDGEQFF
. 16 TRBD1 TRBJ1-4 TRBV5-1 TGCGCCAGCAGCCCACCGCCGGGACAGGGGGTTGAAAAACTGTTTTTT CASSPPPGQGVEKLFF
. 14 . TRBJ1-2 TRBV4-3 TGCGCCAGCAGCCAAGAGGAGAGTTCCTATGGCTACACCTTC CASSQEESSYGYTF
few 14 . TRBJ2-3 TRBV9 TGTGCCAGCAGCGTAGACGGGAGCACAGATACGCAGTATTTT CASSVDGSTDTQYF
once 12 . TRBJ1-4 TRBV3-1/TRBV3-2 TGTGCCAGCAGCCAAGATTCCGAAAAACTGTTTTTT CASSQDSEKLFF
. 14 TRBD1 TRBJ1-3 TRBV5-1 TGCGCCAGCAGCGAGGGGGCGCCTGGAAACACCATATATTTT CASSEGAPGNTIYF
. 16 TRBD1 TRBJ1-4 TRBV27 TGTGCCAGCAGTCCAACCCTCGGACAGGGGTATGAAAAACTGTTTTTT CASSPTLGQGYEKLFF
. 13 . TRBJ2-7 TRBV5-4 TGTGCCAGCAGCTCCCGATCGAGGGACGAGCAGTACTTC CASSSRSRDEQYF
. 15 TRBD1 TRBJ2-7 TRBV4-1 TGCGCCAGCAGCCATAATTCCGAGACAGGGGACGAGCAGTACTTC CASSHNSETGDEQYF
. 14 TRBD1 TRBJ1-2 TRBV3-1/TRBV3-2 TGTGCCAGCAGCCATGCTGACAGGGCCTATGGCTACACCTTC CASSHADRAYGYTF
. 16 . TRBJ1-1 TRBV19 TGTGCCAGTATAAGATCAAGGGGCTCCATGAACACTGAAGCTTTCTTT CASIRSRGSMNTEAFF
. 16 TRBD1 TRBJ2-2 TRBV2 TGTGCCATCTCAGGGGGCGCGAGTTCTGGCACCGGGGAGCTGTTTTTT CAISGGASSGTGELFF
. 13 . TRBJ2-2 TRBV7-8 TGTGCCAGCAGCCCAACCTTCACCGGGGAGCTGTTTTTT CASSPTFTGELFF
. 14 TRBD1 TRBJ1-1 TRBV11-2 TGTGCCAGCCGAAGACAGGGAAGGGGTTCTGAAGCTTTCTTT CASRRQGRGSEAFF
. 17 . TRBJ2-4 TRBV30 TGTGCCTGGGAGGTGGCAGGCAGAACACTAGCCAAAAACATTCAGTACTTC CAWEVAGRTLAKNIQYF
. 14 . TRBJ1-4 TRBV3-1/TRBV3-2 TGTGCCAGCAGCCAAGCAGGGAGGAATGAAAAACTGTTTTTT CASSQAGRNEKLFF
once 16 . TRBJ2-1 TRBV19 TGTGCCAGTAGTATAGGAGGGACTCCACCCTACAATGAGCAGTTCTTC CASSIGGTPPYNEQFF
. 18 TRBD2 TRBJ2-1 TRBV25-1 TGTGCCAGCAGTGAATGGGGAATAGGACTAGCGGGATACAATGAGCAGTTCTTC CASSEWGIGLAGYNEQFF
. 16 . TRBJ2-3 TRBV20-1 TGCAGTGCTAGTCTCGACGGGGGCGAGAGCACAGATACGCAGTATTTT CSASLDGGESTDTQYF
. 14 TRBD1 TRBJ2-7 TRBV29-1 TGCAGCGTCAAACTCGACAGGGGGCCCTACGAGCAGTACTTC CSVKLDRGPYEQYF
. 14 . TRBJ2-7 TRBV27 TGTGCCAGCAGTCCCAGGACAGCCACCTACGAGCAGTACTTC CASSPRTATYEQYF
. 16 TRBD1 TRBJ2-3 TRBV5-3 TGTGCCAGAACTACGATGGCAGGGGGCCGTACAGATACGCAGTATTTT CARTTMAGGRTDTQYF
. 12 . TRBJ2-1 TRBV20-1 TGCAGTGCTAGTGGACCCTACAATGAGCAGTTCTTC CSASGPYNEQFF
. 13 . TRBJ1-5 TRBV6-6 TGTGCCAGCAGTCCCAGGGGCGGTCAGCCCCAGCATTTT CASSPRGGQPQHF
. 12 . TRBJ2-7 TRBV7-3 TGTGCCAGCAGCTTCCAGGGGGGTGAGCAGTACTTC CASSFQGGEQYF
. 14 . TRBJ2-3 TRBV5-1 TGCGCCAGCAGCTTGGGTCCGGGGGCAGATACGCAGTATTTT CASSLGPGADTQYF
. 15 . TRBJ1-2 TRBV7-6 TGTGCCAGCAGCCCAACCCCCGACGGTAACTATGGCTACACCTTC CASSPTPDGNYGYTF
once 11 . TRBJ1-5 TRBV2 TGTGCCAGCACCGGGTCCGGGCCCCAGCATTTT CASTGSGPQHF
. 14 TRBD1 TRBJ2-7 TRBV5-5 TGTGCCAGCAGCTACGACAGGGGAACCTACGAGCAGTACTTC CASSYDRGTYEQYF
. 11 TRBD1 TRBJ1-1 TRBV6-5 TGTGCCAGCAGGCAGGGGGCCCAGGCTTTCTTT CASRQGAQAFF